This record concerns one T cell receptor beta chain sequence. Its target antigen remains unknown. Base qualities are not recorded, but no much larger clone differs from it by a single base. For sequencing of the TCRbeta CDR3 region, genomic DNA was extracted from the sorted cells. The immunoSEQ Assay was used to sequence the TCRbeta CDR3 regions. The table was pulled from immuneACCESS by TCRdb, which kept in-frame rearrangements only. Such tables lose some clones; where checked, under half of the loss comes from unresolved V genes, and the rest has no known cause. Recorded for this sample are some 57,000 clones; about 89% of them occurred a single time. Of the sample, 1.1% falls within the top ten clones. The sample belongs to a study of OX40 agonist ivuxolimab in advanced cancers. About the study as a whole: Ivuxolimab, which targeted the costimulatory receptor OX40 (CD134), was an agonistic, fully human IgG2 monoclonal antibody. Prior anti-PD-1, anti-PD-L1 or anti-CTLA-4 therapy was permitted, and about two fifths of dose-escalation patients had received checkpoint inhibitors. Partial responses occurred in three dose-escalation patients, of whom one had hepatocellular carcinoma and two had cutaneous melanoma. The monotherapy dose-escalation portion (N of about 57 patients) of the phase I ivuxolimab trial is reported in the paper. The dose-escalation cohort was about 83% male with a mean age of approximately 60 years, ranging from roughly 20 to 80. Intravenous ivuxolimab was administered to patients every 2 weeks at six dose levels: 0.01, 0.1, 0.3, 1.5, 3 and 10 mg/kg. Of the 50 to 55 dose-escalation patients, hepatocellular carcinoma was present in some 19, melanoma in approximately 15, renal cell carcinoma in 9 and head and neck cancer in 9. The purpose of peripheral TCRbeta sequencing was to test whether ivuxolimab changed TCR sequence diversity and led to clonal T-cell expansion. Study-wide conclusions, independent of this receptor: Antigen specificity was not determined for the clonally expanded peripheral T cells. At doses of 0.1 to 3.0 mg/kg, clonal expansion of both CD4+ and CD8+ blood T cells was observed from baseline to week 6. Low levels of normalized T-cell clonal expansion were also seen in some patients who did not respond. In the 0.1-3.0 mg/kg groups, partial responders were among the patients with the lowest normalized peripheral clonal expansion, particularly in CD8+ T cells. On average, CD8+ T cells showed more expanded clones than CD4+ T cells after ivuxolimab.

Reading the germline V gene gives CDR1 SQVTM and CDR2 ANQGSEA. V is cut by 4 bases and J by 2 bases, and the space between the germline ends is 9 bases. From the cysteine up to the phenylalanine, the CDR3 has a length of 12 residues. Only the CDR3 DNA stays, 36 bases, in frame from base 1. Patients with autoimmune disease history or receiving systemic immunosuppression were excluded from the trial. Peripheral blood for TCR sequencing was collected from all dose cohorts at baseline, on cycle 4 day 1, and on cycle 7 day 1. Samples were obtained from an open-label, multicenter, first-in-human phase I dose-escalation trial of ivuxolimab. Adults with locally advanced or metastatic melanoma, renal cell, hepatocellular, or head and neck squamous cell carcinoma were enrolled in the trial. Before TCR sequencing, CD4+ T cells and CD8+ T cells from peripheral blood were sorted into separate populations.

Source: CD4+ or CD8+ T cells sorted from blood, taken in a trial of the OX40 agonist ivuxolimab. The receptor was derived from an adult with an advanced solid tumor such as melanoma, head and neck, liver or kidney cancer. The chain uses TRBV29-1 and TRBJ2-7; the D gene cannot be named for sure. DNA sequence: TGCAGCGTTGCCCCAACGGCCTACGAGCAGTACTTC. Its translation reads: CSVAPTAYEQYF.